This T cell receptor beta chain was identified in a study of cytomegalovirus exposure and HLA in healthy donors. Study-wide results and caveats: Associated with HLA alleles at 0.05 false discovery rate in a later analysis were fewer than 20,000 TCR beta sequences.

Details on this clone: Its specificity is unknown. At one end, the junction sequence differs from germline, possibly due to a read error.

The CDR3 is made up of 13 amino acids. CDR1 SEHNR and CDR2 FQNEAQ come from the germline V gene (reference sequence). PCR used 60 Vbeta primers and 13 Jbeta primers. Profiled with immunoSEQ multiplex PCR; TCRdb holds only in-frame clones, not every one. The sample yields over 80,000 clones, 65% to 90% seen once. Sequencing was performed on PBMCs. The source is a young man in good health and CMV-seropositive. This chain links TRBV7-9 with TRBJ2-1; no reliable D call. DNA of the CDR3: TGTTCCAGCAGCTTAGTACTTGTTGATGAGCAGTTCTTC. It specifies CSSSLVLVDEQFF.